The next 18 T cell receptor beta chains were all read from a single sample in a study of T-cell reconstitution after alpha-beta-depleted transplantation in children. For TCRbeta, the library was prepared with unique molecular identifiers. TCRdb itself ran the PCR reads through MiXCR, one entry per CDR3 protein. This table has about 200,000 distinct CDR3 sequences, approximately 6.9% appearing once. The sample was PBMCs, taken before TCRalphabeta/CD19-depleted stem cell transplant. These receptors came from a boy aged 2 to 10 with acute lymphoblastic leukemia, due to receive a stem cell transplant.

The chain uses TRBV24-1 and TRBJ1-2; 7 bases map to TRBD1. This CDR3 is 15 amino acids long. Germline trimming cut 3 bases from V and 3 bases from J; bases unmatched to any gene: 6. The germline CDR1 and CDR2 sequences are KGHDR and SFDVKD. CDR3 residues: CATSDTGERDYGYTF. For the CDR3, the DNA is TGTGCCACCAGTGATACAGGGGAGAGGGACTATGGCTACACCTTC.

This clonotype showed up many times. V usage is TRBV20-1 and J usage is TRBJ1-2, with TRBD1 matching 7 bases. The CDR3 is 15 residues long. Looked up from germline, CDR1 is DFQATT and CDR2 is SNEGSKA (reference sequence). V lost 2 bases and J lost 2; bases outside the gene matches: 8. This CDR3 reads CSARRTTRGNYGYTF. Written as DNA, the CDR3 is TGCAGTGCTAGAAGGACGACCAGGGGGAACTATGGCTACACCTTC.

This clonotype was seen many times. This chain connects TRBV28 to TRBJ1-2; perhaps TRBD1 as D (5 bases). CDR1 and CDR2 from the germline V gene are MDHEN and SYDVKM. V shed 0 bases and J shed 2 bases, with 16 bases lying between them. The CDR3 length is 17 residues. The CDR3 DNA sequence: TGTGCCAGCAGTTTATGGGCCGACAGATTGGGGAACTATGGCTACACCTTC. This translates into CASSLWADRLGNYGYTF.

This clonotype has just a few counts. The gene calls are TRBV5-6 and TRBJ1-1, with D unclear. CDR3 length: 13 residues. Germline values: CDR1 SGHDT, CDR2 YYEEEE. The germline V and J ends were trimmed by 2 bases and 6 bases, with 11 bases remaining between them. The CDR3 DNA is TGTGCCAGCAGCTTCTGGGGAGTCGCTGAAGCTTTCTTT. It is translated as CASSFWGVAEAFF.

In this sample, this clonotype turned up a few times. The gene calls are TRBV10-2 and TRBJ2-6; TRBD1 matches 8 bases. The ends lost 8 bases at V and 4 bases at J; junction bases unmatched: 13. The CDR3 has 17 residues. Germline V gene lookup returns CDR1 WSHSY and CDR2 SAAADI. DNA of the CDR3: TGCGCCAGCCGGGACGTTCAGGGGGCATGGGGGGCCAACGTCCTGACTTTC. It is translated as CASRDVQGAWGANVLTF.

The chain recombines TRBV20-1 with TRBJ2-3, with 7 bases that match TRBD2. There are 11 residues in the CDR3. J lost 15 bases, V lost 4 bases, and 10 bases had no gene match. Germline assignment: CDR1 DFQATT and CDR2 SNEGSKA (reference sequence). In DNA form, the CDR3 reads TGCAGTGCTAAGGGGAGGGATACGAATTATTTT. This gives the protein CSAKGRDTNYF.

This clonotype was detected ten times or more. The J gene is TRBJ2-7, the V gene TRBV10-2; 8 bases align to TRBD1. V lost 4 bases and J lost 2; bases outside the gene matches: 7. CDR3 size: 15 residues. Germline CDR1 WSHSY, CDR2 SAAADI. CDR3 amino acids: CASSGIRTGTYEQYF. The CDR3 DNA is TGCGCCAGCAGTGGAATAAGGACAGGGACCTACGAGCAGTACTTC.

This clonotype has just a few counts. As DNA, the CDR3 is TGTGCCAGTAGTATAGCCAGCGGGATGGACAATGAGCAGTTCTTC. Its translation: CASSIASGMDNEQFF. This chain links TRBV19 with TRBJ2-1; 7 positions match TRBD2. V trimming: 1 base; J trimming: 5 bases; junction bases outside the gene matches: 5. Germline assignment: CDR1 LNHDA and CDR2 SQIVND (reference sequence). This CDR3 is built from 15 residues.

This clonotype was picked up many times. The gene calls are TRBV29-1 and TRBJ1-3; D ambiguous. Trimming shortened V by 4 bases and J by 1 base, and 5 bases separated the two germline ends. CDR1 is SQVTM, CDR2 ANQGSEA, per germline. This CDR3 has 12 amino acids. CDR3 DNA sequence: TGCAGCGTTGGAGAATCTGGAAACACCATATATTTT. Translating it yields CSVGESGNTIYF.

This clonotype was detected many times. V gene TRBV9 combines with J gene TRBJ2-7; 13 bases match TRBD2. V shed 0 bases and J 6 bases; nucleotides not matched to a gene: 6. Germline V gene data show CDR1 as SGDLS and CDR2 as YYNGEE. The CDR3 covers 16 residues. The CDR3 protein is CASSVGTSGGMGEQYF. Written as DNA, the CDR3 is TGTGCCAGCAGCGTAGGGACTAGCGGGGGTATGGGCGAGCAGTACTTC.

The chain employs TRBV20-1 and TRBJ2-1, with unresolved D. Trimming took off 7 bases at V and 1 base at J, with 11 bases between the two ends. The CDR3 consists of 13 residues. Germline CDR1 DFQATT, CDR2 SNEGSKA (reference sequence). The CDR3 reads CSVPVGSYNEQFF. In DNA, the CDR3 is TGCAGTGTTCCGGTCGGATCCTACAATGAGCAGTTCTTC.

This clonotype was seen repeatedly, ten times or more. The V and J genes are TRBV7-6 and TRBJ2-1; D gene uncertain. This CDR3 is built from 12 residues. In germline, CDR1 is SGHVS, CDR2 FNYEAQ. Trimming took off 3 bases at V and 6 bases at J, with 6 bases between the two ends. DNA for the CDR3: TGTGCCAGCAGCTTTGTGGGCAATGAGCAGTTCTTC. Translating gives CASSFVGNEQFF.

At least ten counts were recorded for this clonotype. The V gene is TRBV7-2, the J gene TRBJ2-3, with D unclear. The CDR3 contains 15 residues. Looked up from germline, CDR1 is SGHTA and CDR2 is FQGNSA. The germline V and J ends were trimmed by 5 bases and 0 bases, with 12 bases remaining between them. CDR3 coding DNA: TGTGCCAGCAGCCCCGTCGGCGCAAGCACAGATACGCAGTATTTT. It encodes CASSPVGASTDTQYF. Full variable domain (rest looked up from reference TRBV7-2 and TRBJ2-3): GAGVSQSPSNKVTEKGKDVELRCDPISGHTALYWYRQSLGQGLEFLIYFQGNSAPDKSGLPSDRFSAERTGGSVSTLTIQRTQQEDSAVYLCASSPVGASTDTQYFGPGTRLTVL.

This clonotype was recorded at least ten times. The chain carries TRBV20-1 and TRBJ1-5; no firm D call. This CDR3 has 13 residues. The ends were cut back, 2 bases at V and 0 bases at J, with 5 bases in the middle. Germline values: CDR1 DFQATT, CDR2 SNEGSKA (reference sequence). CDR3 protein: CSARQDSNQPQHF. CDR3 DNA sequence: TGCAGTGCTAGACAGGATAGCAATCAGCCCCAGCATTTT.

This clonotype was counted at least ten times. This rearrangement joins TRBV20-1 to TRBJ2-5; the D call may be TRBD1 or TRBD2 (5 bases each). V was trimmed by 3 bases and J by 5 bases, leaving 13 bases between them. Germline loops: CDR1 DFQATT, CDR2 SNEGSKA (reference sequence). The CDR3 has 13 amino acids. CDR3 coding DNA: TGCAGTGCTAGTTTAATCGAGGGGGAGACCCAGTACTTC. Amino acid sequence: CSASLIEGETQYF.

This clonotype has ten or more counts. The chain joins TRBV3-1 to TRBJ1-2; D might be TRBD1 (5 bases). Trimming stripped 1 base from V and 7 bases from J, with 13 bases between. This CDR3 contains 14 residues. Germline V lookup: CDR1 LGHDT, CDR2 YNNKEL (reference sequence). CDR3 residues: CASSQVGGAGGYTF. The DNA of the CDR3 is TGTGCCAGCAGCCAAGTAGGAGGGGCTGGTGGCTACACCTTC.

This chain links TRBV7-2 with TRBJ1-1; a weak D match, TRBD1 (6 bases). CDR3 length equals 13 residues. The V end lost 5 bases, the J end lost 2 bases, and 9 bases lay between the germline ends. Germline V CDR1 and CDR2: SGHTA, FQGNSA. The CDR3 DNA is TGTGCCAGCAGCACCGGGGGCAACACTGAAGCTTTCTTT. This codes for CASSTGGNTEAFF.

This clonotype has at least ten counts. The J gene is TRBJ2-7, the V gene TRBV11-2; D gene ambiguous. The length of the CDR3 is 12 residues. Looked up from germline, CDR1 is SGHAT and CDR2 is FQNNGV. Deletions cut 3 bases from V and 9 bases from J, with 12 bases between. In DNA form, the CDR3 reads TGTGCCAGCAGCTTTGACCGAGTTTGGCAGTACTTC. Its protein is CASSFDRVWQYF.